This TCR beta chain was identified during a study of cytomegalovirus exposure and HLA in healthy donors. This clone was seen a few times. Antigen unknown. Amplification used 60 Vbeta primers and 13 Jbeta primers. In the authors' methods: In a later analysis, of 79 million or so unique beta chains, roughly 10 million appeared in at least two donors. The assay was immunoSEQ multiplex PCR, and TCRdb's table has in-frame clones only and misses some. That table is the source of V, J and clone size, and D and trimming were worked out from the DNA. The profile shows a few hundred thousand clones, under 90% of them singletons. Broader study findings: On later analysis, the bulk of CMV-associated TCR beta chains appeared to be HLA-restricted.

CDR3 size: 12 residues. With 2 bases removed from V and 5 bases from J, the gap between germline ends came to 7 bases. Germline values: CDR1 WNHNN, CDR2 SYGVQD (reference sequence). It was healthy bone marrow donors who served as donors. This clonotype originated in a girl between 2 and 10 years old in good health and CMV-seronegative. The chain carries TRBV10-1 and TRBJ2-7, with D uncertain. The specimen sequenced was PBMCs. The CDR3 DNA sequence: TGCGCCAGCAGTGAGAACCAGGACGAGCAGTACTTC. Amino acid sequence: CASSENQDEQYF.